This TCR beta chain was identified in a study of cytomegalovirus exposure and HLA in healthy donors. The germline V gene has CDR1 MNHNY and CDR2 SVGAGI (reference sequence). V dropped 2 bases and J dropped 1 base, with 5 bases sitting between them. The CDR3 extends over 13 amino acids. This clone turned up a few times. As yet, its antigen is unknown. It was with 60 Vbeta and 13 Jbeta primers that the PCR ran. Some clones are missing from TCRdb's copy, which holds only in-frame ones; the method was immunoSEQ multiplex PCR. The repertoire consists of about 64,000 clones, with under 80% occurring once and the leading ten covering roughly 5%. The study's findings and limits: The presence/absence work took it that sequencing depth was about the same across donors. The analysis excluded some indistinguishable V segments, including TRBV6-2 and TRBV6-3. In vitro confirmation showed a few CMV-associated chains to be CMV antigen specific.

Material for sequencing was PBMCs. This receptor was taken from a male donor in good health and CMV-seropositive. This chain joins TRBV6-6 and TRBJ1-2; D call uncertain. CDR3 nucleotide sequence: TGTGCCAGCAGTTACACGGTTAACTATGGCTACACCTTC. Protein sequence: CASSYTVNYGYTF.